A selection of T cell receptor beta chains follows, all from one sample in a study of T cell repertoires in cytomegalovirus infection. TCRdb redid the calling of the reads with MiXCR, one entry per CDR3 protein. The sample lists under 350,000 distinct CDR3 sequences, approximately 9.5% seen once, with approximately 4.7% in the top ten. Sequencing was carried out using PBMCs. These receptors came from a human donor in good health (CMV status not recorded). Some clones in this sample may be carry-over from other donors' samples. Each CDR3 is given with its conserved first and last residue. The D gene is left open where the match is weak. Clone size is shown for a subset of rows, as once, few, many or a class of expanded clone.

TRBJ2-5 TRBV4-2 few TRBD2 CASSQDRTSGGALETQYF TGTGCCAGCAGCCAAGACCGGACTAGCGGGGGGGCTTTAGAGACCCAGTACTTC
TRBJ2-3 TRBV24-1 few . CATRGTNPRDGDTQYF TGTGCCACCCGGGGGACCAACCCCCGGGATGGAGATACGCAGTATTTT
TRBJ2-1 TRBV19 . TRBD2 CASSTRTSGSKSYNEQFF TGTGCCAGTAGTACCCGGACTAGCGGGAGTAAGTCCTACAATGAGCAGTTCTTC
TRBJ2-7 TRBV10-3 few . CATGDSTTYEQYF TGTGCCACGGGGGACAGTACTACCTACGAGCAGTACTTC
TRBJ2-1 TRBV6-1 . TRBD2 CASSETMGGVGGAYNEQFF TGTGCCAGCAGTGAAACGATGGGGGGAGTTGGGGGGGCCTACAATGAGCAGTTCTTC
TRBJ2-4 TRBV28 few . CASQEMGIAKNIQYF TGTGCCAGCCAAGAGATGGGGATAGCCAAAAACATTCAGTACTTC
TRBJ1-1 TRBV7-2 many TRBD1 CASREGTASLLNTEAFF TGTGCCAGCAGGGAAGGGACAGCCTCCCTCCTGAACACTGAAGCTTTCTTT
TRBJ2-7 TRBV7-3 few . CASSLMGNSYEQYF TGTGCCAGCAGCTTAATGGGGAATTCCTACGAGCAGTACTTC
TRBJ1-1 TRBV7-2 many . CASSLRLSEAFF TGTGCCAGCAGCTTACGGTTAAGTGAAGCTTTCTTT
TRBJ1-1 TRBV7-2 many . CASSLDGRERAEAFF TGTGCCAGCAGCTTAGACGGCAGGGAGAGGGCTGAAGCTTTCTTT
TRBJ2-7 TRBV7-2 . TRBD1 CASSVYGTAYEQYF TGTGCCAGCAGCGTGTACGGGACAGCCTACGAGCAGTACTTC
TRBJ2-1 TRBV12-3/TRBV12-4 . . CASSFQGDEQFF TGTGCCAGCAGTTTCCAGGGCGATGAGCAGTTCTTC
TRBJ2-1 TRBV7-2 many . CASSLRADEQFF TGTGCCAGCAGCTTACGAGCGGATGAGCAGTTCTTC
TRBJ2-1 TRBV7-2 many . CASSLGGRSSYNEQFF TGTGCCAGCAGCTTAGGAGGTAGGAGCTCCTACAATGAGCAGTTCTTC
TRBJ2-7 TRBV5-1 few TRBD1 CASSSGQGNYEQYF TGCGCCAGCAGCTCGGGACAGGGGAACTACGAGCAGTACTTC
TRBJ1-6 TRBV6-1 . . CASRLPGLEDSPLHF TGTGCCAGCAGGCTCCCGGGACTTGAGGATTCACCCCTCCACTTT
TRBJ1-1 TRBV6-2/TRBV6-3 many . CASGQTGEMNTEAFF TGTGCCAGCGGCCAGACAGGAGAAATGAACACTGAAGCTTTCTTT
TRBJ2-1 TRBV7-2 many . CASSGEKIYNEQFF TGTGCCAGCAGCGGGGAAAAAATATACAATGAGCAGTTCTTC
TRBJ1-6 TRBV7-6 many . CASSKRGTGLSPLHF TGTGCCAGCAGCAAAAGGGGTACAGGGCTCTCACCCCTCCACTTT
TRBJ1-6 TRBV7-2 many . CASSLGGPSSSYNSPLHF TGTGCCAGCAGCCTGGGTGGGCCTTCGAGCTCCTATAATTCACCCCTCCACTTT
TRBJ2-1 TRBV7-8 . TRBD2 CASSFAGTSGGDSYNEQFF TGTGCCAGCAGCTTTGCCGGGACTAGCGGGGGGGACTCCTACAATGAGCAGTTCTTC
TRBJ1-2 TRBV5-1 many . CASSLERGREGYTF TGCGCCAGCAGCTTGGAGAGGGGCCGCGAGGGCTACACCTTC
TRBJ2-3 TRBV9 . . CASSVDSRGDTQYF TGTGCCAGCAGCGTAGATTCCCGAGGGGATACGCAGTATTTT
TRBJ2-1 TRBV28 many TRBD2 CASSLIGGGRILEFF TGTGCCAGCAGTTTGATTGGCGGGGGGCGGATTTTGGAGTTCTTC
TRBJ1-6 TRBV12-3/TRBV12-4 . . CASSPDRIRNSPLHF TGTGCCAGCAGTCCCGACCGGATCAGAAATTCACCCCTCCACTTT
TRBJ2-7 TRBV2 . . CASSSSGGNYEQYF TGTGCCAGCAGTTCCTCAGGGGGGAATTACGAGCAGTACTTC
TRBJ1-4 TRBV12-3/TRBV12-4 few . CASSSGPRIGEKLFF TGTGCCAGCAGTTCTGGACCTCGAATAGGGGAAAAACTGTTTTTT
TRBJ2-3 TRBV2 few TRBD2 CASKTGLAGGTTDTQYF TGTGCCAGCAAGACGGGACTAGCGGGGGGAACCACAGATACGCAGTATTTT
TRBJ2-7 TRBV19 . TRBD1 CASSISGTGGLEQYF TGTGCCAGTAGTATATCCGGGACAGGGGGCCTCGAGCAGTACTTC
TRBJ2-1 TRBV7-2 many TRBD2 CASSFEAGVYNEQFF TGTGCCAGCAGCTTTGAAGCGGGGGTCTACAATGAGCAGTTCTTC
TRBJ2-7 TRBV7-2 few TRBD2 CASSILAGVYEQYF TGTGCCAGCAGCATCCTAGCGGGGGTCTACGAGCAGTACTTC
TRBJ2-1 TRBV30 few . CAKSLIRGRHEQFF TGTGCTAAGTCTCTTATTAGGGGCAGGCATGAGCAGTTCTTC
TRBJ1-1 TRBV2 . . CATQTDLNTEAFF TGTGCCACCCAGACAGACCTGAACACTGAAGCTTTCTTT
TRBJ2-1 TRBV24-1 many . CATSDPRASYNEQFF TGTGCCACCAGTGATCCCCGTGCTTCCTACAATGAGCAGTTCTTC
TRBJ1-1 TRBV6-2/TRBV6-3 few . CASSFTTWTEAFF TGTGCCAGCAGTTTTACCACGTGGACTGAAGCTTTCTTT
TRBJ1-3 TRBV7-9 many . CASSSPGTDGNTIYF TGTGCCAGCAGCTCCCCCGGGACGGATGGAAACACCATATATTTT
TRBJ2-3 TRBV28 many . CASSTGEWGTDTQYF TGTGCCAGCAGTACTGGGGAATGGGGCACAGATACGCAGTATTTT
TRBJ2-5 TRBV7-9 few TRBD1 CASSSDRAGETQYF TGTGCCAGCAGCTCGGACAGGGCTGGGGAGACCCAGTACTTC
TRBJ2-2 TRBV12-3/TRBV12-4 . TRBD1 CASSVQGRLFF TGTGCCAGCAGTGTACAGGGGCGGCTGTTTTTT
TRBJ2-7 TRBV7-6 many . CASSRGSGYEQYF TGTGCCAGCAGCCGAGGGAGCGGCTACGAGCAGTACTTC
TRBJ2-2 TRBV4-3 few . CASSRILANTGELFF TGCGCCAGCAGCCGCATCCTTGCGAACACCGGGGAGCTGTTTTTT
TRBJ2-1 TRBV4-1 . . CASSQDQLGMSSYNEQFF TGCGCCAGCAGCCAAGATCAGCTAGGGATGAGCTCCTACAATGAGCAGTTCTTC
TRBJ2-1 TRBV28 few TRBD1 CASSLFRQGAQNEQFF TGTGCCAGCAGTTTATTTAGACAGGGGGCGCAGAATGAGCAGTTCTTC
TRBJ2-1 TRBV12-3/TRBV12-4 few . CASSPREGKQFF TGTGCCAGCAGTCCCCGAGAGGGAAAGCAGTTCTTC
TRBJ2-1 TRBV7-9 . . CASSLKVGLTYNEQFF TGTGCCAGCAGCTTGAAAGTTGGCCTCACCTACAATGAGCAGTTCTTC
TRBJ2-2 TRBV5-1 few . CASRRDGQTNTGELFF TGCGCCAGCAGGAGGGATGGACAGACGAACACCGGGGAGCTGTTTTTT
TRBJ2-1 TRBV27 . TRBD2 CASSSLLAGIYNEQFF TGTGCCAGCAGTTCACTCCTAGCGGGGATATACAATGAGCAGTTCTTC
TRBJ1-2 TRBV27 . . CASSPRSGVGYGYTF TGTGCCAGCAGTCCACGATCGGGGGTGGGTTATGGCTACACCTTC